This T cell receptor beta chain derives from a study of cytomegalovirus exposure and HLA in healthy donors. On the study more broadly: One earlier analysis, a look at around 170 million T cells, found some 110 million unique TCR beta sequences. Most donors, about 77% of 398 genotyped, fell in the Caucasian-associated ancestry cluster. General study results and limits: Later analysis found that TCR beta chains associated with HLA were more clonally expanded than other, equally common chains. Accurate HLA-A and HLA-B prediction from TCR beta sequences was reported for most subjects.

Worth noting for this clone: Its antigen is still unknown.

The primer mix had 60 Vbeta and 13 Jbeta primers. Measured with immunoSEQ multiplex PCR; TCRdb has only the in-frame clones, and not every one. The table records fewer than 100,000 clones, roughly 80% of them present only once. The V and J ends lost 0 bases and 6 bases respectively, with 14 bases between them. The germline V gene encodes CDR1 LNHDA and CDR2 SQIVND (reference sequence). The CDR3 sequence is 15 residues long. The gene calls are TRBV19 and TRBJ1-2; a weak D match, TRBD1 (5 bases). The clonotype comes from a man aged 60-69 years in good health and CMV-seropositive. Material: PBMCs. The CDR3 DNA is TGTGCCAGTAGTATAGATCTAATGGGGCCTGATGGCTACACCTTC. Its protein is CASSIDLMGPDGYTF.